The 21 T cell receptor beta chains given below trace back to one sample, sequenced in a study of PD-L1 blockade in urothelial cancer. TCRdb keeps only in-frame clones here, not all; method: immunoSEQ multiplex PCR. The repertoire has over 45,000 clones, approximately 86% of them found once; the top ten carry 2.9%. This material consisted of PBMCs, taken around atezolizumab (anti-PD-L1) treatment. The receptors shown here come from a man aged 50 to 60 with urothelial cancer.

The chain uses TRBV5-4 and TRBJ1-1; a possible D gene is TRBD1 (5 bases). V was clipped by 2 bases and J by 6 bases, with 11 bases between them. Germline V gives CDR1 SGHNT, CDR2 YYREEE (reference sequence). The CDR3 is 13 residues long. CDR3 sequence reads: CASSFFRQPEAFF. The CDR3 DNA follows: TGTGCCAGCAGCTTCTTCCGACAGCCTGAAGCTTTCTTT.

The CDR3 DNA reads TGCAGCGTTGAGAGGGCGAGCGGGAGGTCCGAGCAGTACTTC. This encodes CSVERASGRSEQYF. The chain employs TRBV29-1 and TRBJ2-7, with 9 bases aligning to TRBD2. The germline V gene encodes CDR1 SQVTM and CDR2 ANQGSEA. Unmatched junction bases numbered 9, after V lost 3 bases and J lost 6 bases. The CDR3 spans 14 residues.

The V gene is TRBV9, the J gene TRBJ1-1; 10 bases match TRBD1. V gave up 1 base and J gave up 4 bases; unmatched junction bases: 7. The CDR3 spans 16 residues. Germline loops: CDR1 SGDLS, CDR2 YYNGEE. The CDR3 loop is CASSVSGDRGLTEAFF. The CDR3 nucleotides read TGTGCCAGCAGCGTATCCGGTGACAGGGGGCTCACTGAAGCTTTCTTT.

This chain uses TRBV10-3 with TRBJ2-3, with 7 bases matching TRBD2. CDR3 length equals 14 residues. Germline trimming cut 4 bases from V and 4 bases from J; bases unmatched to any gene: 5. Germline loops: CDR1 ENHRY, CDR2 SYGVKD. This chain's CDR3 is CAISVRGGADTQYF. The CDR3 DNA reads TGTGCCATCAGTGTTAGGGGAGGGGCAGATACGCAGTATTTT.

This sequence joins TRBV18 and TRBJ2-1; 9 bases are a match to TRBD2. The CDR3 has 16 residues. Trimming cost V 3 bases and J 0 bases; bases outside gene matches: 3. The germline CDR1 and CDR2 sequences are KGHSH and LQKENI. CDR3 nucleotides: TGTGCCAGCTCACCTAGGACTAGCGCCTCCTACAATGAGCAGTTCTTC. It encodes CASSPRTSASYNEQFF. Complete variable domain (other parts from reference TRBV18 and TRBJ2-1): NAGVMQNPRHLVRRRGQEARLRCSPMKGHSHVYWYRQLPEEGLKFMVYLQKENIIDESGMPKERFSAEFPKEGPSILRIQQVVRGDSAAYFCASSPRTSASYNEQFFGPGTRLTVL.

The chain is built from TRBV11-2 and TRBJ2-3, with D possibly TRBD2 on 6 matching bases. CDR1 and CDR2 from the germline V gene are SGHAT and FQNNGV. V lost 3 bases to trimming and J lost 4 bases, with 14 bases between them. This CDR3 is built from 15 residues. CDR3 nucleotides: TGTGCCAGCAGCTTCGGTAACGGGAGTCCAGATACGCAGTATTTT. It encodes CASSFGNGSPDTQYF. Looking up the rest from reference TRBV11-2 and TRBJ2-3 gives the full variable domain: EAGVAQSPRYKIIEKRQSVAFWCNPISGHATLYWYQQILGQGPKLLIQFQNNGVVDDSQLPKDRFSAERLKGVDSTLKIQPAKLEDSAVYLCASSFGNGSPDTQYFGPGTRLTVL.

CDR3 coding DNA: TGTGCCAGCAGCTGGGGCGGGAGCCCCTCTCTCGAGCAGTACTTC. Residues: CASSWGGSPSLEQYF. V is TRBV5-6 and J is TRBJ2-7; 7 bases align to TRBD2. In germline, CDR1 is SGHDT, CDR2 YYEEEE. The CDR3 consists of 15 residues. The V and J ends lost 3 bases and 6 bases, in that order; junction bases with no gene match: 12.

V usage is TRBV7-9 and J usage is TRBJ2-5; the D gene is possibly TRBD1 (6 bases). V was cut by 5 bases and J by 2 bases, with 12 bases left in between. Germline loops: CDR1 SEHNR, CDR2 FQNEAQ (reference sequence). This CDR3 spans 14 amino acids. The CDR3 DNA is TGTGCCAGCAGCGGCAAGGACAGTCAAGAGACCCAGTACTTC. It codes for CASSGKDSQETQYF.

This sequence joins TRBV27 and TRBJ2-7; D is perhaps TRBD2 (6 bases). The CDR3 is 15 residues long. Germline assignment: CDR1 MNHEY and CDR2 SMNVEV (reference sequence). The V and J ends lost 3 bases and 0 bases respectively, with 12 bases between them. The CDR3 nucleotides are TGTGCCAGCAGTTTGAAAGCGGGTTTCTCCTACGAGCAGTACTTC. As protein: CASSLKAGFSYEQYF.

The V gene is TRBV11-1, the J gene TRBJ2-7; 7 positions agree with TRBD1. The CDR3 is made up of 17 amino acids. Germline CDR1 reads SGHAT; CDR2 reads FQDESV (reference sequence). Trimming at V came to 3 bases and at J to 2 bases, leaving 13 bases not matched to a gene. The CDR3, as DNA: TGTGCCAGCAGCTTCTCCCACCGGGACAGAAAGACCTACGAGCAGTACTTC. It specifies CASSFSHRDRKTYEQYF.

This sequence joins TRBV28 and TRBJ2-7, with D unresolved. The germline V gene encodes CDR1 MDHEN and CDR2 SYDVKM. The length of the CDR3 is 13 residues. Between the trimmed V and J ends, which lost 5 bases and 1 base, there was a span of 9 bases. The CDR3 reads CASSLPPSYEQYF. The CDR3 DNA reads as TGTGCCAGCAGTCTACCCCCTTCCTACGAGCAGTACTTC.

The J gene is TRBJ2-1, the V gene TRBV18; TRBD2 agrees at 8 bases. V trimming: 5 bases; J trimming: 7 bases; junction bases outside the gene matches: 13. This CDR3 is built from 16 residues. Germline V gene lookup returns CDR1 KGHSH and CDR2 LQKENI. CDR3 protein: CASSTPAGRGGNEQFF. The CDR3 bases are TGTGCCAGCTCAACCCCCGCCGGGAGGGGTGGGAATGAGCAGTTCTTC. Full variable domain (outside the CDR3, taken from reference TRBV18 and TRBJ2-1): NAGVMQNPRHLVRRRGQEARLRCSPMKGHSHVYWYRQLPEEGLKFMVYLQKENIIDESGMPKERFSAEFPKEGPSILRIQQVVRGDSAAYFCASSTPAGRGGNEQFFGPGTRLTVL.

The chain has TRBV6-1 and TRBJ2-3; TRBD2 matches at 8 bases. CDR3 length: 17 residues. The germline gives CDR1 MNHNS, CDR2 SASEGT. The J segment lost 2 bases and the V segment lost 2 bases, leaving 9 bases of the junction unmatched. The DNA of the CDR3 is TGTGCCAGCAGTGAATTCGCGGGAGGATCTCACACAGATACGCAGTATTTT. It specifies CASSEFAGGSHTDTQYF.

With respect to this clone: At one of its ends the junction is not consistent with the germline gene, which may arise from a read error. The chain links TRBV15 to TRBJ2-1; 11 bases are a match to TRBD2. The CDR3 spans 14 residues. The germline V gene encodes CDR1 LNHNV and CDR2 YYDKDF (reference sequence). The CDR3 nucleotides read TGTGCCACCAGCAGATATCCCGGGACTAGCGGACCCCTCTTC. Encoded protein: CATSRYPGTSGPLF.

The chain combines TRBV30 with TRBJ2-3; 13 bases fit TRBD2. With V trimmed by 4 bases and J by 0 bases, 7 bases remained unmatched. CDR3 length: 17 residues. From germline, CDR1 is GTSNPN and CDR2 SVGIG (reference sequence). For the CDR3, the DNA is TGTGCCTGGACGCGACTAGCGGGAGGCCCTAGCACAGATACGCAGTATTTT. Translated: CAWTRLAGGPSTDTQYF.

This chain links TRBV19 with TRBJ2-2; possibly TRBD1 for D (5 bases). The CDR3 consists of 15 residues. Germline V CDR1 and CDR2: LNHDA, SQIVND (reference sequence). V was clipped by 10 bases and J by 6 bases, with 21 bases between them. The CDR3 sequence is CATGWPGKVSGELFF. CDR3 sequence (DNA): TGTGCCACCGGATGGCCAGGGAAGGTGTCCGGGGAGCTGTTTTTT.

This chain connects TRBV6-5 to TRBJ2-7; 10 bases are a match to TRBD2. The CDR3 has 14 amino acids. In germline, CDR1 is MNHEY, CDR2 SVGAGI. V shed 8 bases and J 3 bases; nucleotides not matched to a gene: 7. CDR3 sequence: CASGRTSGGYEQYF. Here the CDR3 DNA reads TGTGCCAGCGGTCGGACTAGCGGAGGCTACGAGCAGTACTTC.

DNA of the CDR3: TGCGCCAGCAGCCCACGGGACAGCTACGAGCAGTACTTC. Protein sequence: CASSPRDSYEQYF. The gene calls are TRBV5-1 and TRBJ2-7; 7 positions match TRBD1. Looked up from germline, CDR1 is SGHRS and CDR2 is YFSETQ. This CDR3 has 13 amino acids. Unmatched junction bases numbered 4, after V lost 4 bases and J lost 3 bases.

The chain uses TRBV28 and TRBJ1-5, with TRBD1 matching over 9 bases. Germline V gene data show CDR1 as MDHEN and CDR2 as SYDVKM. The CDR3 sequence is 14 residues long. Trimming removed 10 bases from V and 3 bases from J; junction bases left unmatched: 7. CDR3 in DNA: TGTGCCATAAACAGGGGGCACGACAATCAGCCCCAGCATTTT. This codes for CAINRGHDNQPQHF. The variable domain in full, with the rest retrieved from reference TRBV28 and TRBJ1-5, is DVKVTQSSRYLVKRTGEKVFLECVQDMDHENMFWYRQDPGLGLRLIYFSYDVKMKEKGDIPEGYSVSREKKERFSLILESASTNQTSMYLCAINRGHDNQPQHFGDGTRLSIL.

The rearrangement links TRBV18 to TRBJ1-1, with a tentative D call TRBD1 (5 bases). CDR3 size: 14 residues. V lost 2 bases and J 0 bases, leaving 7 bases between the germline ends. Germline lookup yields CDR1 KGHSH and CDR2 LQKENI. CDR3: CASSPTGVNTEAFF. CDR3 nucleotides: TGTGCCAGCTCACCAACGGGGGTGAACACTGAAGCTTTCTTT.

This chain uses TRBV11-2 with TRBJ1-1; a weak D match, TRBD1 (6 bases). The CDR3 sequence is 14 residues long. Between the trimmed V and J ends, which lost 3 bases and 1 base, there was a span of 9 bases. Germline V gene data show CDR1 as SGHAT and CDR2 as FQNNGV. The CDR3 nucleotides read TGTGCCAGCAGCTTGGGGGCAGGGAACACTGAAGCTTTCTTT. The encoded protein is CASSLGAGNTEAFF.